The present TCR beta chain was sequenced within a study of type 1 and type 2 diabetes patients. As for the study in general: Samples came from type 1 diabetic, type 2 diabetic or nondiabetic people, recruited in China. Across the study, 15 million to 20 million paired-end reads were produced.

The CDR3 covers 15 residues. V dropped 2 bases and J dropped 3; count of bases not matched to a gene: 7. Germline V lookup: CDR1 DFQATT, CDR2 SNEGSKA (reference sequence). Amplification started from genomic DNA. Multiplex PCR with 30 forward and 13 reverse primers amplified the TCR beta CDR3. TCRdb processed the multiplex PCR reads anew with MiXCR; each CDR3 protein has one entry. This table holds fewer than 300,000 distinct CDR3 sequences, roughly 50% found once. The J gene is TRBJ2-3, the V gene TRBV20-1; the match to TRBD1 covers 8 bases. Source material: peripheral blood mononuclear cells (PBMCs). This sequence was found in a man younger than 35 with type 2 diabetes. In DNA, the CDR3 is TGCAGTGCTAGACCCCCAGGGGGCGCAACAGATACGCAGTATTTT. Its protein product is CSARPPGGATDTQYF.